Shown below are 17 T cell receptor beta chains from a single sample sequenced in a study of Graves' ophthalmopathy and Graves' hyperthyroidism. TCR beta CDR3 regions were amplified from RNA transcripts. HTBI primers served in a first-round RT-PCR, which a second-round multiplex PCR followed. TCRdb fed the multiplex PCR reads into MiXCR, producing one record per CDR3 protein. The repertoire includes 400,000 or so distinct CDR3 sequences, roughly 15% of them detected once, and about 2.4% sits in the top ten. Sequencing was carried out using peripheral blood. Source of these receptors: an adult woman with stable Graves' hyperthyroidism.

Notes on this clonotype: This clone may be a read error of a much larger clone one base away. The V call is TRBV11-2, the J call TRBJ2-7, with 7 bases that match TRBD1. V lost 0 bases, J lost 3 bases, and 2 bases stayed unmatched. The CDR3 runs 14 residues. CDR1 is SGHAT and CDR2 is FQNNGV in the germline V gene. In DNA, the CDR3 is TGTGCCAGCAGCTTAGAGGGACAGCACTACGAGCAGTACTTC. It translates to CASSLEGQHYEQYF.

The J gene is TRBJ2-7, the V gene TRBV25-1; TRBD1 or TRBD2 may be the D gene (5 bases each). The germline V and J ends were trimmed by 4 bases and 2 bases, with 12 bases remaining between them. Germline CDR1 reads MGHDK; CDR2 reads SYGVNS. This CDR3 region has 14 residues. CDR3 sequence reads: CASSGRDLPYEQYF. CDR3 DNA: TGTGCCAGCAGTGGACGGGACCTGCCCTACGAGCAGTACTTC.

This clonotype has just a few counts. This rearrangement joins TRBV20-1 to TRBJ2-7; TRBD1 matches at 9 bases. Germline V gene sequence: CDR1 DFQATT, CDR2 SNEGSKA (reference sequence). This CDR3 is built from 15 residues. The trim removed 5 bases at V and 4 bases at J, leaving 12 bases unmatched. The CDR3 loop reads CSAFSADRGSYEQYF. The CDR3 coding sequence is TGCAGTGCTTTTTCCGCGGACAGGGGATCTTACGAGCAGTACTTC.

This clonotype has only a few counts. V and J are TRBV4-2 and TRBJ2-2, with D hard to call. CDR1 and CDR2 (germline): LGHNA, YNFKEQ. The CDR3 contains 14 residues. V was pared by 0 bases and J by 3 bases, with 5 bases between. This CDR3 is CASSQELHTGELFF. The CDR3 DNA follows: TGTGCCAGCAGCCAAGAACTGCACACCGGGGAGCTGTTTTTT.

The J gene is TRBJ2-5, the V gene TRBV6-5; TRBD2 is a possible D gene (5 bases). Germline V gene sequence: CDR1 MNHEY, CDR2 SVGAGI. CDR3 length: 15 amino acids. The V gene lost 4 bases and the J gene lost 4 bases, with 16 bases spanning the gap. The CDR3 nucleotides are TGTGCCAGCAGTTCGTCCAGAGGGCGCGGAGAGACCCAGTACTTC. Protein product: CASSSSRGRGETQYF.

The sample holds many counts of this clonotype. The rearrangement links TRBV7-2 to TRBJ2-2; 9 bases fit TRBD2. This CDR3 is built from 15 residues. Germline CDR1 is SGHTA and CDR2 is FQGNSA. Trimming cost V 5 bases and J 6 bases; bases outside gene matches: 7. The CDR3 DNA reads as TGTGCCAGCAGCCTGATAGCGGGAGTGTCCGGGGAGCTGTTTTTT. As protein: CASSLIAGVSGELFF.

This clonotype was recorded at least ten times. This sequence joins TRBV5-1 and TRBJ2-5; D might be TRBD1 (6 bases). Trimming cost V 3 bases and J 4 bases, with 10 bases left between them. Germline CDR1 SGHRS, CDR2 YFSETQ. CDR3 length: 13 residues. The DNA for the CDR3 is TGCGCCAGCAGCTCCCCCAGGGGAGAGACCCAGTACTTC. It is translated as CASSSPRGETQYF. The full variable domain, completed using reference TRBV5-1 and TRBJ2-5, is KAGVTQTPRYLIKTRGQQVTLSCSPISGHRSVSWYQQTPGQGLQFLFEYFSETQRNKGNFPGRFSGRQFSNSRSEMNVSTLELGDSALYLCASSSPRGETQYFGPGTRLLVL.

This clonotype came up many times. J is TRBJ2-7 and V is TRBV24-1; D not resolved. This CDR3 has 13 amino acids. The V and J ends lost 1 base and 6 bases respectively, with 9 bases between them. Per the germline V gene, CDR1 is KGHDR and CDR2 is SFDVKD. In DNA form, the CDR3 reads TGTGCCACCAGTGATTTTAAACTAACCGAGCAGTACTTC. Translation: CATSDFKLTEQYF.

About this clonotype: This CDR3 is missing its conserved last phenylalanine or tryptophan, likely due to a read error. The V gene is TRBV11-2, the J gene TRBJ2-6; TRBD1 agrees at 9 bases. The CDR3 is made up of 18 amino acids. V lost 5 bases, J lost 5 bases, and 13 bases stayed unmatched. Germline CDR1 reads SGHAT; CDR2 reads FQNNGV. In DNA form, the CDR3 reads TGTGCCAGCAGCCCCGGGACAGGGAAAAAGAGCTGGGCCAACGTCCTGACTTCC. Protein sequence: CASSPGTGKKSWANVLTS.

To note about this clonotype: The conserved phenylalanine or tryptophan normally closing the CDR3 is absent here, so this likely arose from a read error. The genes are TRBV7-9 and TRBJ2-5; tentatively, D is TRBD1 (5 bases). The CDR3 sequence is 14 residues long. CDR1 is SEHNR and CDR2 is FQNEAQ in the germline V gene (reference sequence). This chain's CDR3 is CASSLVIGEESQYY. The CDR3 DNA reads as TGTGCCAGCAGCTTAGTGATAGGGGAAGAGTCCCAGTACTAC.

This clonotype has just a few counts. At one boundary the junction diverges from the germline segment, which might be a read error. The J gene is TRBJ2-7, the V gene TRBV28, with 9 bases matching TRBD2. The CDR3 covers 16 residues. Germline V gene data show CDR1 as MDHEN and CDR2 as SYDVKM. This chain's CDR3 is CVSTQMAGGPLYEQYF. In DNA, the CDR3 is TGTGTCAGCACCCAGATGGCGGGGGGGCCTTTGTACGAGCAGTACTTC.

The V call is TRBV4-1, the J call TRBJ2-7, with 7 bases matching TRBD2. The junction had 15 bases not matched to a gene; V was cut back by 5 bases and J by 5 bases. Per germline, CDR1 MGHRA and CDR2 YSYEKL. The CDR3 is made up of 16 amino acids. The CDR3 loop is CASSSPGGREGNEQYF. CDR3 bases: TGCGCCAGCAGCTCCCCCGGGGGGAGGGAAGGTAACGAGCAGTACTTC.

In this sample, this clonotype turned up a few times. A much larger clone is a single base away; this may be a read error. The gene calls are TRBV20-1 and TRBJ2-4, with TRBD2 identical over 10 bases. The CDR3 has 15 residues. The V gene's germline CDR1 is DFQATT and CDR2 SNEGSKA (reference sequence). The CDR3 nucleotides read TGCAGTGCTAGTTCGCAGCGGGAGGGTCTAAACATTAAGTACTTC. This encodes CSASSQREGLNIKYF.

This clonotype was seen ten or more times. The chain links TRBV4-1 to TRBJ2-7, with a weak D call TRBD2 (5 bases). This CDR3 has 15 residues. Deletions cut 1 base from V and 3 bases from J, with 13 bases between. The germline V gene encodes CDR1 MGHRA and CDR2 YSYEKL. The chain's CDR3 is CASSQVWETRYEQYF. The CDR3 DNA reads as TGCGCCAGCAGCCAAGTGTGGGAGACTCGCTACGAGCAGTACTTC.

This clonotype has only a few counts. This chain uses TRBV19 with TRBJ2-4; 8 bases fit TRBD1. CDR1 is LNHDA and CDR2 is SQIVND in the germline V gene (reference sequence). The CDR3 covers 15 residues. The junction had 4 bases not matched to a gene; V was cut back by 4 bases and J by 2 bases. The chain's CDR3 is CASSTGQGSKNIQYF. The CDR3 DNA reads TGTGCCAGTAGTACTGGACAGGGATCCAAAAACATTCAGTACTTC.

This clonotype was counted ten times or more. The V and J genes are TRBV6-2 or TRBV6-3 and TRBJ1-2; no reliable D call. V dropped 8 bases and J dropped 3 bases, with 7 bases sitting between them. The length of the CDR3 is 11 residues. Germline assignment: CDR1 MNHEY and CDR2 SVGEGT. Here the CDR3 DNA reads TGTGCCAGCGGCGGGCACTATGGCTACACCTTC. This gives the protein CASGGHYGYTF.

This clonotype came up many times. The chain has TRBV19 and TRBJ2-5; D is undetermined. CDR3 length: 14 amino acids. The V gene lost 5 bases and the J gene lost 5 bases, with 15 bases spanning the gap. CDR1 and CDR2 (germline): LNHDA, SQIVND (reference sequence). CDR3 nucleotides: TGTGCCAGTAGTCTTGAATGGGCTGGGGAGACCCAGTACTTC. This encodes CASSLEWAGETQYF.